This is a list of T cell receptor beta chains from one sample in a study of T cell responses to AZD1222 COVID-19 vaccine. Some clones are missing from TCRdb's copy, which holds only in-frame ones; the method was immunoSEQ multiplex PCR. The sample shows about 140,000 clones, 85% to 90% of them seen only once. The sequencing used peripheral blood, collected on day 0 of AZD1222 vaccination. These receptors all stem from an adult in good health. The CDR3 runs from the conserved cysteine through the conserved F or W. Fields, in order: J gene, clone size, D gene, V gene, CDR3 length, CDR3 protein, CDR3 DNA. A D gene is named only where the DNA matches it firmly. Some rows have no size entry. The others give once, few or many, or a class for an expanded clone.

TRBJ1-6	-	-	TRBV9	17	CASSVGGGREYNSPLHF	TGTGCCAGCAGCGTAGGGGGGGGCAGGGAGTATAATTCACCCCTCCACTTT
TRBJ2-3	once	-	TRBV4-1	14	CASSQDGSTDTQYF	TGCGCCAGCAGCCAAGATGGGAGCACAGATACGCAGTATTTT
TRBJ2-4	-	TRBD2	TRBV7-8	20	CASSLGLLAGGTGAKNIQYF	TGTGCCAGCAGCTTAGGATTGCTAGCGGGGGGAACCGGGGCCAAAAACATTCAGTACTTC
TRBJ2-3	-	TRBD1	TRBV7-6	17	CASSLAWGQGDTDTQYF	TGTGCCAGCAGCTTAGCGTGGGGACAGGGGGACACAGATACGCAGTATTTT
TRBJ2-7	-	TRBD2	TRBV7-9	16	CASSLGTSGFGDEQYF	TGTGCCAGCAGCTTAGGGACTAGCGGGTTTGGGGACGAGCAGTACTTC
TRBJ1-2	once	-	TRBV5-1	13	CASSLDVDYGYTF	TGCGCCAGCAGCTTGGACGTAGACTATGGCTACACCTTC
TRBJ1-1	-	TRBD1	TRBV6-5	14	CASSRDRGNTEAFF	TGTGCCAGCAGCCGGGACAGGGGGAACACTGAAGCTTTCTTT
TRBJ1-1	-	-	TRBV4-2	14	CASSRDGTKNEAFF	TGTGCCAGCAGCCGGGACGGGACGAAGAATGAAGCTTTCTTT
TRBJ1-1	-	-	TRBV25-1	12	CASSEYNTEAFF	TGTGCCAGCAGTGAATACAACACTGAAGCTTTCTTT
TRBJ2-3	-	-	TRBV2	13	CASRARETDTQYF	TGTGCCAGCAGAGCACGGGAGACAGATACGCAGTATTTT
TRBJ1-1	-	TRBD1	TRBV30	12	CASGQMNTEAFF	TGTGCCTCGGGACAGATGAACACTGAAGCTTTCTTT
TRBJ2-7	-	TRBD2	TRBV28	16	CASSSSRLAGVGEQYF	TGTGCCAGCAGTTCATCCAGACTAGCGGGAGTGGGAGAGCAGTACTTC
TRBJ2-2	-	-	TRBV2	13	CASSRQPTGELFF	TGTGCCAGCAGCCGACAGCCAACCGGGGAGCTGTTTTTT
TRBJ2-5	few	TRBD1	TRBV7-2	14	CASSPRTGQETQYF	TGTGCCAGCAGCCCCCGGACAGGGCAAGAGACCCAGTACTTC
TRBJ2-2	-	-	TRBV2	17	CASRTLTSGGGTGELFF	TGTGCCAGCAGAACTCTCACCTCCGGGGGCGGGACCGGGGAGCTGTTTTTT
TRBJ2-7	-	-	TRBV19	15	CASSTSPGRTYEQYF	TGTGCCAGTAGTACGTCCCCGGGACGCACCTACGAGCAGTACTTC
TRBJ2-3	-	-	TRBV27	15	CASSLGLASTDTQYF	TGTGCCAGCAGTTTAGGTCTAGCTAGCACAGATACGCAGTATTTT
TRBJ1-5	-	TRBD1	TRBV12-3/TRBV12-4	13	CASRDRENQPQHF	TGTGCCAGCAGAGACAGGGAGAATCAGCCCCAGCATTTT
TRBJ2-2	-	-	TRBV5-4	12	CASSLAAGELFF	TGTGCCAGCAGCTTGGCCGCCGGGGAGCTGTTTTTT
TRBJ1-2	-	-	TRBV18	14	CASSPPHDPYGYTF	TGTGCCAGCTCACCACCTCATGATCCTTATGGCTACACCTTC
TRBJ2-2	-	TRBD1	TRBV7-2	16	CASSFQGAFISGELFF	TGTGCCAGCAGCTTCCAGGGGGCGTTCATTAGCGGGGAGCTGTTTTTT
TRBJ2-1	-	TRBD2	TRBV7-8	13	CAAGLAGYNEQFF	TGTGCCGCGGGACTAGCGGGGTACAATGAGCAGTTCTTC
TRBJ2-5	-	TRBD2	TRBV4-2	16	CASSQVGTSEGETQYF	TGTGCCAGCAGCCAAGTGGGGACTAGCGAAGGAGAGACCCAGTACTTC
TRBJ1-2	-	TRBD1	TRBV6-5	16	CASSYTQGVSNYGYTF	TGTGCCAGCAGTTACACCCAGGGGGTTTCTAACTATGGCTACACCTTC
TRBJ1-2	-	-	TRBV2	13	CASSHGLSYGYTF	TGTGCCAGCAGTCACGGACTTAGCTATGGCTACACCTTC
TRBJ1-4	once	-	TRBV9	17	CASSVAAESATNEKLFF	TGTGCCAGCAGCGTAGCTGCGGAGTCTGCAACTAATGAAAAACTGTTTTTT
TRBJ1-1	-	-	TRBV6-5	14	CASSRGGRSTEAFF	TGTGCCAGCTCTAGGGGGGGGAGAAGTACTGAAGCTTTCTTT
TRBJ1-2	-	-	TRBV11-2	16	CASRATGTDSNYGYTF	TGTGCCAGCAGGGCGACCGGGACGGACTCTAACTATGGCTACACCTTC
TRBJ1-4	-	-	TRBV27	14	CASSLGYKNEKLFF	TGTGCCAGCAGTTTAGGGTACAAGAATGAAAAACTGTTTTTT
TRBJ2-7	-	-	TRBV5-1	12	CASSRDNYEQYF	TGCGCCAGCAGCCGGGACAACTACGAGCAGTACTTC
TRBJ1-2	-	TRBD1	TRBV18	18	CASSDDREGLGSEGGYTF	TGTGCCAGCTCAGACGACAGGGAAGGGCTCGGGTCCGAAGGAGGCTACACCTTC
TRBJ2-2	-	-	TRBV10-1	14	CASSVLRVAGELFF	TGCGCCAGCAGTGTCCTCAGGGTAGCCGGGGAGCTGTTTTTT
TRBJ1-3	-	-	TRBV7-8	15	CASSFGASSWNTIYF	TGTGCCAGCAGCTTTGGGGCTTCCTCTTGGAACACCATATATTTT
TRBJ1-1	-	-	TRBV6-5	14	CASRPIPLWTEAFF	TGTGCCAGCCGTCCCATTCCCCTTTGGACTGAAGCTTTCTTT
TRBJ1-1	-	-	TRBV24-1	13	CATRPRGNTEAFF	TGTGCCACCAGGCCCCGGGGGAACACTGAAGCTTTCTTT
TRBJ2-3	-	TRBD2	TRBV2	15	CASSETSGGTDTQYF	TGTGCCAGCAGTGAGACTAGCGGGGGCACAGATACGCAGTATTTT
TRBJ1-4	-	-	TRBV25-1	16	CASSELDTGWGEKLFF	TGTGCCAGCAGTGAACTGGACACGGGTTGGGGAGAAAAACTGTTTTTT
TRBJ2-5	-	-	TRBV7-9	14	CASSLRLDGETQYF	TGTGCCAGCAGCTTAAGGCTTGATGGGGAGACCCAGTACTTC
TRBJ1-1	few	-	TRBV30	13	CASAPGRNLEAFF	TGTGCCTCCGCACCCGGCAGAAACCTTGAAGCTTTCTTT
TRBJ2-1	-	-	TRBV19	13	CACGGSSYNEQFF	TGTGCCTGTGGAGGGAGCTCCTACAATGAGCAGTTCTTC
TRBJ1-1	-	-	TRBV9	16	CASSVGPGADGTEAFF	TGTGCCAGCAGCGTAGGCCCCGGGGCGGATGGTACTGAAGCTTTCTTT
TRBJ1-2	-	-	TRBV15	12	CATSSAGEGYTF	TGTGCCACCAGCAGTGCGGGGGAAGGCTACACCTTC
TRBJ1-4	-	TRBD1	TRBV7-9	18	CASSSTDRGVGANEKLFF	TGTGCCAGCAGCTCTACGGACAGGGGAGTCGGGGCTAATGAAAAACTGTTTTTT
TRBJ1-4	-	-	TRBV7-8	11	CASTTDEKLFF	TGTGCCAGCACTACGGATGAAAAACTGTTTTTT
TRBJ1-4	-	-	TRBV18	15	CASSPDSGGGEKLFF	TGTGCCAGCTCTCCTGACAGCGGGGGAGGCGAAAAACTGTTTTTT
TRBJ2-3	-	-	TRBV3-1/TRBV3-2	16	CASSPNWADSTDTQYF	TGTGCCAGCAGCCCAAATTGGGCAGATAGCACAGATACGCAGTATTTT
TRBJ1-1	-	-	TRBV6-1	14	CASSEDRGVTEAFF	TGTGCCAGCAGTGAAGATAGGGGGGTCACTGAAGCTTTCTTT
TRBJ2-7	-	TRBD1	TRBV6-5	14	CASSYSGQGGEQYF	TGTGCCAGCAGTTACAGCGGACAGGGGGGCGAGCAGTACTTC
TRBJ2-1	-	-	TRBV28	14	CASSFFSNGGEQFF	TGTGCCAGCAGTTTCTTCTCAAATGGGGGTGAGCAGTTCTTC
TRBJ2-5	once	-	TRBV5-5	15	CASSLGTISKETQYF	TGTGCCAGCAGCTTAGGGACGATTTCTAAAGAGACCCAGTACTTC